Presented here are 24 T cell receptor beta chains from one specimen sequenced in a study of T cell responses to AZD1222 COVID-19 vaccine. This table comes from immunoSEQ multiplex PCR, and its TCRdb copy is limited to in-frame clones, with some not included. The sample lists 130,000 or so clones, more than 70% occurring once. The sequenced sample was peripheral blood, obtained on day 0 of AZD1222 vaccination. The receptors originated from an adult in good health.

The CDR3 sequence is CSVRPGNSYNEQFF. As DNA, the CDR3 is TGCAGCGTCCGCCCAGGGAACTCCTACAATGAGCAGTTCTTC. V gene TRBV29-1 combines with J gene TRBJ2-1, with D tentatively TRBD1 (5 bases). The CDR3 runs 14 residues. V was pared by 6 bases and J by 0 bases, with 12 bases between. Germline CDR1 reads SQVTM; CDR2 reads ANQGSEA.

The chain is built from TRBV19 and TRBJ1-5; unclear D gene. The V end lost 3 bases, the J end lost 7 bases, and 13 bases lay between the germline ends. The CDR3 runs to 14 residues. Germline V gene sequence: CDR1 LNHDA, CDR2 SQIVND (reference sequence). The CDR3 DNA reads as TGTGCCAGTAGTATCATGGGTTCGGGACAGCCCCAGCATTTT. Amino acids: CASSIMGSGQPQHF.

The rearrangement joins TRBV4-3 to TRBJ1-2; TRBD1 aligns across 7 bases. CDR1 and CDR2 from the germline V gene are LGHNA and YSLEER. Trimming cost V 6 bases and J 7 bases; bases outside gene matches: 11. The CDR3 extends over 14 amino acids. In DNA, the CDR3 is TGCGCCAGCAGGCCTAATACAGGGGTGGTTGGCTACACCTTC. Translation gives CASRPNTGVVGYTF.

This rearrangement joins TRBV7-6 to TRBJ2-5; perhaps TRBD2 as D (6 bases). The CDR3 is 17 amino acids. The germline CDR1 and CDR2 sequences are SGHVS and FNYEAQ. The V end was cut by 5 bases, the J end by 2 bases, with 21 bases between. In DNA, the CDR3 is TGTGCCAGCAGCCCCATCACCGCGCGGGGAGGACAAGAGACCCAGTACTTC. As protein: CASSPITARGGQETQYF.

This rearrangement joins TRBV18 to TRBJ1-5, with unresolved D. Deletions cut 6 bases from V and 7 bases from J, with 10 bases between. CDR3 length: 12 amino acids. Germline V gives CDR1 KGHSH, CDR2 LQKENI. In nucleotides, the CDR3 is TGTGCCAGCTCCACCCGGGAGCAGCCCCAGCATTTT. Translating gives CASSTREQPQHF.

This clone came up once. V and J are TRBV9 and TRBJ1-1; 10 bases are shared with TRBD1. CDR3 length: 13 residues. Looked up from germline, CDR1 is SGDLS and CDR2 is YYNGEE. The J segment lost 11 bases and the V segment lost 3 bases, leaving 7 bases of the junction unmatched. This chain's CDR3 is CASSATGGGMAFF. CDR3 DNA sequence: TGTGCCAGCAGCGCGACAGGGGGCGGGATGGCTTTCTTT. The full variable domain, completed using reference TRBV9 and TRBJ1-1, is DSGVTQTPKHLITATGQRVTLRCSPRSGDLSVYWYQQSLDQGLQFLIQYYNGEERAKGNILERFSAQQFPDLHSELNLSSLELGDSALYFCASSATGGGMAFFGQGTRLTVV.

The CDR3 loop reads CASSLYSLKQREGPDTGELFF. Here the CDR3 DNA reads TGCGCCAGCAGCTTGTATTCCCTAAAACAGAGAGAGGGCCCGGATACCGGGGAGCTGTTTTTT. The chain combines TRBV5-1 with TRBJ2-2; D may be TRBD2 (5 bases). The CDR3 consists of 21 residues. V was cut by 1 base and J by 5 bases, with 30 bases left in between. Germline V gives CDR1 SGHRS, CDR2 YFSETQ.

This clone was found once. The V and J genes are TRBV5-5 and TRBJ2-3; 8 nucleotides match TRBD1. The germline gives CDR1 SGHKS, CDR2 YYEKEE (reference sequence). The junction had 8 bases not matched to a gene; V was cut back by 3 bases and J by 2 bases. This CDR3 has 16 residues. CDR3 coding DNA: TGTGCCAGCAGCTCTTACCGGGACAGGCCCACAGATACGCAGTATTTT. It yields the protein CASSSYRDRPTDTQYF.

The V gene is TRBV9, the J gene TRBJ1-4, with 7 bases lining up with TRBD1. Trimming at V came to 3 bases and at J to 4 bases, leaving 9 bases not matched to a gene. CDR3 length: 16 residues. Germline lookup yields CDR1 SGDLS and CDR2 YYNGEE. CDR3 sequence reads: CASSGYRDSGNEKLFF. CDR3 coding DNA: TGTGCCAGCAGCGGATACAGGGACAGCGGTAATGAAAAACTGTTTTTT.

A few counts support this clone. The chain joins TRBV24-1 to TRBJ2-1, with 10 bases lining up with TRBD1. The ends lost 4 bases at V and 2 bases at J; junction bases unmatched: 4. CDR3 length: 16 residues. Germline V lookup: CDR1 KGHDR, CDR2 SFDVKD. The CDR3 spells CATSDRGTGAYNEQFF. CDR3 DNA: TGTGCCACCAGTGACCGCGGGACAGGGGCCTACAATGAGCAGTTCTTC.

The chain recombines TRBV5-1 with TRBJ1-3; D call uncertain. In germline, CDR1 is SGHRS, CDR2 YFSETQ. The CDR3 is made up of 15 amino acids. With 4 bases removed from V and 0 bases from J, the gap between germline ends came to 11 bases. The CDR3 reads CASSPDGSSGNTIYF. As DNA, the CDR3 is TGCGCCAGCAGCCCGGACGGAAGCTCTGGAAACACCATATATTTT.

The chain has TRBV5-4 and TRBJ1-1; D not resolved. The germline V and J ends were trimmed by 1 base and 5 bases, with 18 bases remaining between them. The CDR3 is 16 amino acids. The germline CDR1 and CDR2 sequences are SGHNT and YYREEE (reference sequence). The CDR3 sequence is CASSLSPSKTATEAFF. CDR3 coding DNA: TGTGCCAGCAGCTTGTCCCCCAGCAAGACGGCTACTGAAGCTTTCTTT.

This sequence joins TRBV29-1 and TRBJ2-3, with TRBD2 identical over 11 bases. CDR3 length equals 18 residues. The germline V gene encodes CDR1 SQVTM and CDR2 ANQGSEA. V lost 7 bases to trimming and J lost 2 bases; unmatched junction nucleotides: 17. The CDR3 DNA follows: TGCAGCGCCGGGGGGCTAGCGGGAGGTTGGGGCAACACAGATACGCAGTATTTT. It specifies CSAGGLAGGWGNTDTQYF.

Notes on this clone: As the CDR3 is not closed by the conserved phenylalanine or tryptophan, this likely results from a read error. Because the CDR3's place on the DNA is in doubt, the DNA is left out and the CDR3 is given as listed by TCRdb. V is TRBV30 and J is TRBJ1-2. The CDR3 is 13 amino acids long, termini counted. Germline CDR1 is GTSNPN and CDR2 is SVGIG (reference sequence). Here the CDR3 reads CAWSAAGVAGLRV.

The CDR3 nucleotides are TGTGCCAGCAGTTACAGGACCCGGACAGGGTTATTTTTCCGGGGTCAGCCCCAGCATTTT. Its protein product is CASSYRTRTGLFFRGQPQHF. The rearrangement uses TRBV6-2 or TRBV6-3 and TRBJ1-5, with 8 bases aligning to TRBD1. With 2 bases clipped from V and 6 bases from J, the junction kept 21 bases outside the gene matches. The V gene's germline CDR1 is MNHEY and CDR2 SVGEGT. The CDR3 totals 20 residues.

V gene TRBV6-2 or TRBV6-3 combines with J gene TRBJ2-5; TRBD1 agrees at 7 bases. With 0 bases clipped from V and 1 base from J, the junction kept 8 bases outside the gene matches. Germline V lookup: CDR1 MNHEY, CDR2 SVGEGT. CDR3 size: 17 residues. The CDR3 loop reads CASSYSPWTGGQETQYF. Here the CDR3 DNA reads TGTGCCAGCAGTTACTCCCCTTGGACAGGCGGCCAAGAGACCCAGTACTTC.

The chain carries TRBV7-2 and TRBJ1-5; 7 bases are a match to TRBD1. This CDR3 has 13 residues. After removal of 3 bases from V and 4 bases from J, the junction contained 0 bases not matched to a gene. Per germline, CDR1 SGHTA and CDR2 FQGNSA. The CDR3 loop is CASSLDRNQPQHF. CDR3 in DNA: TGTGCCAGCAGCTTGGACAGGAATCAGCCCCAGCATTTT.

V is TRBV29-1 and J is TRBJ1-2, with 7 nucleotides matching TRBD1. The CDR3 has 13 residues. V shed 7 bases and J 6 bases; nucleotides not matched to a gene: 11. The germline gives CDR1 SQVTM, CDR2 ANQGSEA. CDR3 protein: CSAVGQTYDGYTF. The CDR3 nucleotides are TGCAGCGCCGTGGGACAGACTTATGATGGCTACACCTTC.

This clone showed up just a few times. The chain uses TRBV10-1 and TRBJ1-3, with D perhaps TRBD1 (6 bases). Germline lookup yields CDR1 WNHNN and CDR2 SYGVQD (reference sequence). The CDR3 consists of 16 residues. Trimming left V 6 bases short and J 0 bases short, with 15 bases between. The CDR3 spells CASSERQEISGNTIYF. The CDR3 DNA reads TGCGCCAGCAGCGAAAGACAGGAAATCTCTGGAAACACCATATATTTT.

This clone was found a few times. J is TRBJ1-6 and V is TRBV24-1, with D possibly being TRBD1 (5 bases). Trimming took 3 bases from V and 7 from J, leaving 9 bases between them. The CDR3 loop spans 14 amino acids. The germline V gene encodes CDR1 KGHDR and CDR2 SFDVKD. As DNA, the CDR3 is TGTGCCACCAGTGATGGGGGATGGAATTCACCCCTCCACTTT. Protein sequence: CATSDGGWNSPLHF.

The chain employs TRBV2 and TRBJ1-3; no clear D gene. The CDR3 spans 14 residues. The V gene lost 7 bases and the J gene lost 2 bases, with 12 bases spanning the gap. Germline lookup yields CDR1 SNHLY and CDR2 FYNNEI. The CDR3 is CASTKDNPGNTIYF. The CDR3 DNA reads as TGTGCCAGCACCAAAGACAACCCTGGAAACACCATATATTTT.

This sequence joins TRBV29-1 and TRBJ2-5, with D uncertain. The germline V gene has CDR1 SQVTM and CDR2 ANQGSEA. Trimming shortened V by 6 bases and J by 1 base, and 12 bases separated the two germline ends. The CDR3 has 13 amino acids. The chain's CDR3 is CSVGSLIQETQYF. The DNA for the CDR3 is TGCAGCGTGGGCAGCCTAATCCAAGAGACCCAGTACTTC.

V gene TRBV6-1 combines with J gene TRBJ1-1, with D possibly TRBD1 on 6 matching bases. The CDR3 covers 14 residues. The V and J ends lost 2 bases and 3 bases respectively, with 10 bases between them. From germline, CDR1 is MNHNS and CDR2 SASEGT. CDR3 sequence: CASSERAGDTEAFF. Here the CDR3 DNA reads TGTGCCAGCAGTGAAAGGGCAGGGGACACTGAAGCTTTCTTT.

CDR3 protein: CASSLVAGVNTIYF. Here the CDR3 DNA reads TGTGCCAGCAGCTTAGTTGCCGGGGTGAACACCATATATTTT. The J gene is TRBJ1-3, the V gene TRBV7-2; D not resolved. Deletions cut 1 base from V and 7 bases from J, with 11 bases between. The CDR3 loop spans 14 amino acids. Germline V gene data show CDR1 as SGHTA and CDR2 as FQGNSA.